This TCR beta chain was observed in a study of regulatory T cells in long-lasting Graves disease. On the study more broadly: Newly diagnosed Graves' patients took antithyroid drugs under 3 months.

Concerning this clonotype itself: This clone may be a read error of a much larger clone one base away.

The germline V gene encodes CDR1 SGHTA and CDR2 FQGNSA. The length of the CDR3 is 16 residues. Regarding time point: newly diagnosed GD, antithyroid drugs for less than 3 months. PBMCs provided the RNA from which the TCR library was made. CDR3-region Arm-PCR and iRepertoire HTBI primers produced the TCR beta libraries. TCRdb re-called the multiplex PCR reads through MiXCR, storing one row per CDR3 protein. The sample carries about 610,000 distinct CDR3 sequences, approximately 16% recorded once. The same sample was also studied in work on T cells in Graves' hyperthyroidism and ophthalmopathy. That report notes: A patient was excluded if there was uncontrolled infection, other autoimmune disease, pregnancy or lactation. First-round RT-PCR targeting the TCR CDR3 was performed with the HTBI primer set.

Sequencing used peripheral blood mononuclear cells (PBMCs), obtained at new diagnosis, from a patient treated with antithyroid drugs. The chain links TRBV7-2 to TRBJ1-1, with 9 nucleotides matching TRBD1. This receptor was obtained from a man younger than 30 with Graves disease. The CDR3: CASSPGTGRGDSEALF. As DNA, the CDR3 is TGTGCCAGCAGCCCCGGGACAGGGCGAGGAGACAGTGAAGCTCTCTTT.